This T cell receptor beta chain originates from a study of CD4 T cells in relation to SARS-CoV-2 and coronaviruses. Study in general: PBMCs were cultured with antigen for over 8 days before TCR beta sequencing. The restricting HLA molecule for shared crossreactive spike epitopes was mapped.

Unexposed donor CD4+ T cells date from 2011-2018, before the COVID-19 pandemic. After around nine days of culture, CD4+ T cells were isolated. Testing used SARS-CoV-2 S/N and four cold-coronavirus spikes on unexposed-donor CD4+ T cells, cells permitting. This clone was counted only a few times. What it recognizes is unknown. Sequenced by immunoSEQ multiplex PCR; TCRdb stores in-frame clones only, minus some. The sample has about 21,000 clones; about three quarters are singletons. CDR3 length: 13 amino acids. Germline V gene lookup returns CDR1 SGHNT and CDR2 YYREEE (reference sequence). The V end was cut by 4 bases, the J end by 4 bases, with 10 bases between.

The gene calls are TRBV5-4 and TRBJ2-3; D gene ambiguous. The specimen sequenced was CD4+ T cells from PBMCs, cultured in vitro. This TCR derives from a human donor in good health. The CDR3 coding sequence is TGTGCCAGCAGCCTACGCCCTTCAGATACGCAGTATTTT. Its translation: CASSLRPSDTQYF. The full variable domain, rest sourced from reference TRBV5-4 and TRBJ2-3, is ETGVTQSPTHLIKTRGQQVTLRCSSQSGHNTVSWYQQALGQGPQFIFQYYREEENGRGNFPPRFSGLQFPNYSSELNVNALELDDSALYLCASSLRPSDTQYFGPGTRLTVL.